This entry concerns a single T cell receptor (beta chain). Sequencing relied on a cDNA template that was reverse transcribed from extracted RNA. The table came from immunoSEQ multiplex PCR; TCRdb's copy has only in-frame clones and leaves some out. This sample has some 170,000 clones, with roughly 58% found just once. The entry originates in a study of CD8+ T cells in alopecia areata. Study as a whole: It was oral tofacitinib, at 5 to 10 mg twice daily, that treated patients received.

CDR3 length: 14 amino acids. The germline gives CDR1 SNHLY, CDR2 FYNNEI. Trimming left V 2 bases short and J 4 bases short, with 12 bases between. Treatment meaning: oral pan-JAK inhibitor, 5-10 mg twice daily. The chain recombines TRBV2 with TRBJ2-7; possible D gene TRBD1, 6 bases. Sequences were derived from CD4+ T cells sorted from blood, sampled at approximately week 56, from a patient treated with tofacitinib. This clonotype was sampled from a human donor with alopecia areata. The CDR3 region is CASSERGYVYEQYF. The CDR3 region has the DNA TGTGCCAGCAGTGAAAGGGGGTATGTGTACGAGCAGTACTTC.